This paragraph reports one T cell receptor beta chain. What it binds is unknown. This record comes from a study of beta chain features in type 1 diabetes. Study-wide results and limits: Type 1 diabetes patients had VDJ junctions that carried fewer insertions and more deletions. In all four CD4+ subsets, TCRB CDR3 length was significantly, moderately reduced in type 1 diabetes. The naive, central memory and Treg TCRB repertoires of patients appeared to be more similar to one another than those of healthy donors.

Expressed TCRB transcripts got sequenced, as all isolated RNA was reverse transcribed. Profiled with immunoSEQ multiplex PCR; TCRdb holds only in-frame clones, not every one. The data show about 650,000 clones, 9.5% to 15% seen once. V was clipped by 1 base and J by 5 bases; unmatched bases: 5. This CDR3 comprises 15 residues. Germline V gives CDR1 LGHNA, CDR2 YSLEER. CD45RO/CCR7/CD25/CD127/CD95/CD27 staining was used to isolate CD4+ naive, central memory, regulatory and stem cell-like memory cells by sorting. This chain uses TRBV4-3 with TRBJ2-5; 9 bases match TRBD2. The source is a man younger than 40 with type 1 diabetes. The sample taken for sequencing was naive CD4+ T cells from blood. The CDR3 DNA reads TGCGCCAGCAGCCAAGCAGGGACTAGCCGGGAGACCCAGTACTTC. This translates into CASSQAGTSRETQYF.